This T cell receptor beta chain was captured in a study of T cell responses to AZD1222 COVID-19 vaccine. This clone was counted a few times. Its antigen is not known. The CDR3 spans 16 residues. V shed 7 bases and J shed 0 bases, with 13 bases lying between them. Germline V gene lookup returns CDR1 MNHEY and CDR2 SMNVEV (reference sequence). Sequencing was performed with immunoSEQ multiplex PCR; in TCRdb, only in-frame clones are kept and a portion is missing. The repertoire holds some 130,000 clones, with roughly 84% as singletons. Regarding the study as a whole: Donors in the cohort were predominantly white British and more often female, and clonal diversity was possibly underestimated.

This chain connects TRBV27 to TRBJ1-6; tentatively, D is TRBD1 (5 bases). This clonotype originated in an adult in good health. Material: peripheral blood, obtained on day 0 of AZD1222 vaccination. This chain's CDR3 is CASNPDGTSYNSPLHF. The CDR3, as DNA: TGTGCCAGCAATCCGGACGGGACCTCCTATAATTCACCCCTCCACTTT.